The rows below give T cell receptor beta chains drawn from one sample of a study of blood T cell repertoires in COVID-19. The data were produced by immunoSEQ multiplex PCR, yet TCRdb's version contains in-frame clones alone and is incomplete. This sample yields 210,000 or so clones, of which nearly 90% are seen a single time; less than 14% belongs to the top ten. The sequencing input was PBMCs or T cells enriched from blood (not recorded which). All receptors derive from a man in his thirties or forties who had recovered from COVID-19. CDR3s leave out the opening cysteine and the closing phenylalanine or tryptophan.

V | CDR3
TRBV5-8 | ASSLRRSTGEKLF
TRBV27 | ASSLSGTDTQY
TRBV30 | AVPGTRSTGELF
TRBV7-2 | ASATGGGYGYT
TRBV2 | ASTQGHRFYEQY
TRBV6-5 | ASSYGDRSYEQY
TRBV20-1 | SASSPRRDEQF
TRBV13 | ASSPCTLPRF
TRBV6-6 | ASRYSGQGANGYT
TRBV7-9 | ASSLGQGSYGYT